This TCR beta chain was recovered during a study of T cells in women clearing cervical HPV infection (dated by TCRdb to between 2018 and 2020). About the study as a whole: The cases were around 23 women with histologically confirmed HPV16-related CIN3 or worse, and 2 of those women had invasive cancers. Controls were approximately 25 women whose single incident HPV16 infection cleared within 12 months without precancer or cancer developing. Blood from cases was drawn at the visit where the lesion was first identified, while blood from controls was drawn once the infection was no longer detected. Among cases, blood sampling occurred a median of about 150 days after lesion detection, with an interquartile range of roughly 85 to 210 days. Since HLA typing was available for only a few women, HLA type could not be ruled out as a confounder. Nested within Costa Rica's Guanacaste HPV Natural History Study, an exploratory proof-of-principle case-control study compared TCR repertoires across cervical HPV16 outcomes. Cases were matched to controls by age within five years and by the year the sample was collected. Cases had a median age of approximately 35 years and controls had a median age of approximately 37, with no significant differences in baseline characteristics. In the parent cohort, 8,500 to 12,000 women aged 18 or older were enrolled in Guanacaste, Costa Rica, during about 1992 to 1994 and were followed for six to seven years. Quality controls consisted of five blinded duplicates per group, for a total of approximately 60 samples made up of around 50 participants and approximately 10 replicates.

Every participant had a single incident cervical HPV16 infection, and women with prevalent HPV16 infections were excluded. Cervical HPV DNA was detected by MY09/MY11 PCR, and genotyping was performed by dot-blot hybridization. Fifteen mL of heparinized blood was centrifuged, after which the buffy coat was aliquoted, frozen at -30 degrees C, and then stored at -80 degrees C. QIAGEN kits were used to extract genomic DNA from buffy coat specimens. General findings and caveats noted by the study authors: Significantly higher TCR repertoire richness was observed in CIN3+ cases than in controls across sequencing depths, whereas no difference in evenness was found. Cases had lower TRBV6-7 relative abundance than controls (0.11% versus 0.16%; Bonferroni P = 0.0008). T-cell numbers per sample were unknown, so richness differences could reflect varying T-cell content rather than repertoire biology. The cross-sectional design could not show whether associations preceded infection or resulted from it; effector/memory subsets and HPV-specific T cells were not isolated. By combining richness with V gene abundances, random forest classifiers separated cases from controls with an estimated AUC of 0.75 to 0.85.

Using the immunoSEQ assay, multiplex PCR amplified TCR beta CDR3 regions from an average of approximately 1,200 ng of genomic DNA per sample. The assay corrected primer bias using a complete synthetic TCR repertoire to establish an amplification baseline. The amplicons were sequenced using the Illumina platform. The paper's processing steps were these. Sequences were error-corrected by clustering with frequency ratios and a modified nearest-neighbor algorithm and were then analyzed in the immunoSEQ Analyzer with IMGT gene definitions. At each rarefaction depth, TCR richness and evenness were averaged across 20 rarefaction repeats, and any sample with fewer sequences than the depth was left out. V, D and J gene relative abundances were compared between groups with Wilcoxon rank sum tests, applying FDR correction. An intraclass correlation of around 96% for TCR richness and an average of about 80% across 65 or so gene segments were obtained from the blinded duplicates. TCRdb holds this immuneACCESS table with in-frame rearrangements only. Some clones are missing; in checked studies, unresolved V genes explain under half, and the rest has no known cause. That table gives V, J and clone size, and the DNA gave D and trimming. The sample table holds tens of thousands of clones. The top ten clonotypes cover roughly 1.3% of the sample.

Via the germline V gene, CDR1 is SGHTA and CDR2 FQGNSA. The V end gives up 1 base and the J end 3 bases, leaving 3 bases in the junction not matched to a gene. The CDR3 sequence holds 15 residues, the cysteine and phenylalanine included. Only the CDR3 bases that were read are kept: 36 of them, in frame from base 1. About this clone itself: The specificity of this receptor is unknown. Read coverage stops 3 residues before the CDR3 terminus; the germline J gene supplies the remainder.

The sequencing input was blood buffy coat. This receptor was identified in a woman between 18 and 69 years old with a cervical HPV16 infection that either progressed to CIN3+ or cleared (not recorded which). This chain is built from TRBV7-2 and TRBJ2-3, and TRBD1 matches 8 of the central bases. The sequenced part of the CDR3 DNA is TGTGCCAGCAGCTTAGGGGGGACAGGAACAGATACG. Its protein is CASSLGGTGTDT. The whole CDR3 is CASSLGGTGTDTQYF.